This TCR beta chain is from a study of glioma-infiltrating T cells after dendritic cell vaccination. Study summary: Samples are from glioblastoma patients in Phase I and II dendritic cell vaccine trials. Patients received three intradermal dendritic cell vaccine injections at biweekly intervals.

Primers: 60 V beta forward and 13 J beta reverse. This table comes from immunoSEQ multiplex PCR, and its TCRdb copy is limited to in-frame clones, with some not included. The table has around 97,000 clones, roughly 79% seen once; the top ten hold 10% to 15%. A single count supports this clone. No glioblastoma patient carried an isocitrate dehydrogenase mutation. This CDR3 spans 16 amino acids. With V trimmed by 1 base and J by 8 bases, 7 bases remained unmatched. Germline CDR1 LGHNA, CDR2 YSLEER. Here the sequenced sample was blood, taken before dendritic cell vaccination. This chain links TRBV4-3 with TRBJ1-6; 8 bases line up with TRBD1. The sequence was obtained from a human donor with glioblastoma. For the CDR3, the DNA is TGCGCCAGCAGCCAAGTGTTTCAGGGGGCCTATTCACCCCTCCACTTT. The encoded protein is CASSQVFQGAYSPLHF.